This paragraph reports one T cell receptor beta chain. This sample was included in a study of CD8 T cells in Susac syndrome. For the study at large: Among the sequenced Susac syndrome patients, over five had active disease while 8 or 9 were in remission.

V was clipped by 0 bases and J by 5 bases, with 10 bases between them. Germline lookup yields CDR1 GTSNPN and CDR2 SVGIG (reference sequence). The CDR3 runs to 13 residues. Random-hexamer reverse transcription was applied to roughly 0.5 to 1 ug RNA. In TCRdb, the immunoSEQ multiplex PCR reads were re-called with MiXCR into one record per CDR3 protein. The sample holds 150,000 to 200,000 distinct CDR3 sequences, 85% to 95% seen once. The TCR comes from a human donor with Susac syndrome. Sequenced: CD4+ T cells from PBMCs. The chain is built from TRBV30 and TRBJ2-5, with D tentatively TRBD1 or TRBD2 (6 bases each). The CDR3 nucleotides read TGTGCCTGGAGTGTGCAGGGGAGGGAGACCCAGTACTTC. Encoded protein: CAWSVQGRETQYF.